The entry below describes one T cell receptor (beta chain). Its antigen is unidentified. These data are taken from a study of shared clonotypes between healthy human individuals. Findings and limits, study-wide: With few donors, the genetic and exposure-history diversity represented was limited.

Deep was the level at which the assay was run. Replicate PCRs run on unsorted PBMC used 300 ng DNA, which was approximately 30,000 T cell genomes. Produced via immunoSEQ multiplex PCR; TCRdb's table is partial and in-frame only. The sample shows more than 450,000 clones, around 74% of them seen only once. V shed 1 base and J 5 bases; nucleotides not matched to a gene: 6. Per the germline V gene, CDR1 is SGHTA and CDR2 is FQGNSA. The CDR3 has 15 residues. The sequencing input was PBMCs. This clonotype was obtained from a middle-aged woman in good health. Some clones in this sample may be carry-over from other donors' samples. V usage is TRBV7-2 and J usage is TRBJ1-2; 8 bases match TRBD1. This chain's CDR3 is CASSLGQGIWYGYTF. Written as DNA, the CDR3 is TGTGCCAGCAGCTTAGGACAGGGGATATGGTATGGCTACACCTTC.